One sample yielded the 13 T cell receptor beta chains listed below, sequenced in a study of a mutant IDH1 vaccine in newly diagnosed glioma (dated by TCRdb to the early 2020s). Libraries were prepared through the immunoSEQ multiplex PCR assay. Drawn from immuneACCESS, this table holds only the in-frame rearrangements with V and J called that TCRdb kept. Clones are partly lost; checked studies trace under half to an unresolved V gene and leave the rest unexplained. The table for this sample lists about 52,000 clones; roughly 90% of them were counted only once. The ten most abundant clones make up around 2.5% of the sample. The sample's time point label, in plain terms: week 11, during vaccination. Every vaccine dose consisted of 300 ug of a 20-mer mutant IDH1 peptide in Montanide, administered subcutaneously together with topical imiquimod. No antigen has been assigned to these receptors. This specimen was PBMCs, taken from a glioma patient whose treatment included an IDH1 peptide vaccine. These receptors all stem from a man over 45 with glioma.

The V call is TRBV5-4, the J call TRBJ2-3; TRBD2 might be the D (6 bases). The ends were cut back, 5 bases at V and 3 bases at J, with 16 bases in the middle. Germline CDR1 reads SGHNT; CDR2 reads YYREEE (reference sequence). The CDR3 is 15 residues long. The CDR3 DNA is TGTGCCAGCAGGGCACTAGCAAGTCAGACAGATACGCAGTATTTT. Translation gives CASRALASQTDTQYF.

This rearrangement joins TRBV11-2 to TRBJ2-7; D gene uncertain. Germline V gene data show CDR1 as SGHAT and CDR2 as FQNNGV. Trimming shortened V by 1 base and J by 5 bases, and 9 bases separated the two germline ends. CDR3 length: 13 residues. Here the CDR3 DNA reads TGTGCCAGCAGCTTAGCGCGTTCAGACGAGCAGTACTTC. This encodes CASSLARSDEQYF.

The rearrangement joins TRBV7-3 to TRBJ2-1, with TRBD1 as a possible D gene (5 bases). V shed 2 bases and J shed 7 bases, with 6 bases lying between them. Germline CDR1 reads SGHTA; CDR2 reads FQGTGA. The CDR3 length is 12 residues. The CDR3: CASSLSGNEQFF. The CDR3 nucleotides are TGTGCCAGCAGCTTATCAGGGAATGAGCAGTTCTTC.

The rearrangement links TRBV2 to TRBJ2-7, with D maybe TRBD2 (5 bases). V was shortened by 1 base and J by 4 bases, with 8 bases between the two germline ends. The length of the CDR3 is 13 residues. Germline V gives CDR1 SNHLY, CDR2 FYNNEI. CDR3 coding DNA: TGTGCCAGCAGTGAAGGGACTCTTTACGAGCAGTACTTC. Encoded protein: CASSEGTLYEQYF. Variable domain in full (rest from reference TRBV2 and TRBJ2-7): EPEVTQTPSHQVTQMGQEVILRCVPISNHLYFYWYRQILGQKVEFLVSFYNNEISEKSEIFDDQFSVERPDGSNFTLKIRSTKLEDSAMYFCASSEGTLYEQYFGPGTRLTVT.

The chain couples TRBV6-6 to TRBJ1-2, with unresolved D. The ends were cut back, 8 bases at V and 0 bases at J, with 7 bases in the middle. The CDR3 extends over 12 amino acids. Looked up from germline, CDR1 is MNHNY and CDR2 is SVGAGI (reference sequence). CDR3 coding DNA: TGTGCCAGCGGTACGACTAACTATGGCTACACCTTC. As protein: CASGTTNYGYTF.

The rearrangement uses TRBV9 and TRBJ2-5; 7 bases fit TRBD2. V shed 0 bases, J shed 5 bases, and the junction held 16 bases outside the gene matches. From germline, CDR1 is SGDLS and CDR2 YYNGEE. There are 18 residues in the CDR3. In nucleotides, the CDR3 is TGTGCCAGCAGCGTAGCTCCTACGGTTGGGGCGGGAGATGAGACCCAGTACTTC. This gives the protein CASSVAPTVGAGDETQYF. Complete variable domain (other parts from reference TRBV9 and TRBJ2-5): DSGVTQTPKHLITATGQRVTLRCSPRSGDLSVYWYQQSLDQGLQFLIQYYNGEERAKGNILERFSAQQFPDLHSELNLSSLELGDSALYFCASSVAPTVGAGDETQYFGPGTRLLVL.

The chain employs TRBV7-2 and TRBJ2-3; TRBD2 matches 8 bases. Unmatched junction bases numbered 5, after V lost 0 bases and J lost 6 bases. This CDR3 has 15 amino acids. CDR1 SGHTA and CDR2 FQGNSA come from the germline V gene. DNA of the CDR3: TGTGCCAGCAGCTTAGCGAGCGGGAGTCTGGATACGCAGTATTTT. This encodes CASSLASGSLDTQYF.

The DNA for the CDR3 is TGTGCCAGCAGCTACAACCCGGGACAATTTTGGGAGCAGTACTTC. It is translated as CASSYNPGQFWEQYF. The chain links TRBV7-6 to TRBJ2-7, with D possibly being TRBD1 (6 bases). This CDR3 region has 15 residues. With 4 bases removed from V and 7 bases from J, the gap between germline ends came to 20 bases. Germline V gene data show CDR1 as SGHVS and CDR2 as FNYEAQ.

This chain links TRBV5-5 with TRBJ1-6; D gene uncertain. This CDR3 is 12 amino acids long. The V end was cut by 2 bases, the J end by 14 bases, with 11 bases between. CDR1 SGHKS and CDR2 YYEKEE come from the germline V gene (reference sequence). This chain's CDR3 is CASSFWESSLHF. Here the CDR3 DNA reads TGTGCCAGCAGCTTCTGGGAGAGTTCCCTCCACTTT.

This clone was detected only a few times. The chain uses TRBV6-4 and TRBJ2-2; D possibly corresponds to TRBD1 (6 bases). Germline CDR1 MRHNA, CDR2 SNTAGT. This CDR3 has 15 amino acids. Trimming removed 0 bases at V and 1 base at J, with 6 bases between. The DNA of the CDR3 is TGTGCCAGCAGTGACTCGGGACAGAACACCGGGGAGCTGTTTTTT. Residues: CASSDSGQNTGELFF.

The chain carries TRBV5-6 and TRBJ2-1; 7 bases agree with TRBD1. The length of the CDR3 is 19 residues. Germline values: CDR1 SGHDT, CDR2 YYEEEE. With 4 bases clipped from V and 0 bases from J, the junction kept 16 bases outside the gene matches. The DNA of the CDR3 is TGTGCCAGCAGCGGGGACAGAGAGGCGAGCGAGGGCTCCTACAATGAGCAGTTCTTC. The encoded protein is CASSGDREASEGSYNEQFF.

V usage is TRBV18 and J usage is TRBJ1-1, with unresolved D. Germline V gene sequence: CDR1 KGHSH, CDR2 LQKENI. The CDR3 has 14 residues. Trimming shortened V by 3 bases and J by 3 bases, and 11 bases separated the two germline ends. The CDR3 spells CASSPLGSDTEAFF. The DNA for the CDR3 is TGTGCCAGCTCACCGTTAGGGTCTGACACTGAAGCTTTCTTT.

The chain carries TRBV28 and TRBJ1-5, with 9 positions matching TRBD1. The CDR3 extends over 13 amino acids. Germline values: CDR1 MDHEN, CDR2 SYDVKM. V lost 10 bases to trimming and J lost 11 bases; unmatched junction nucleotides: 12. The CDR3 DNA follows: TGTGCCATACTGGACAGGGGCCCTTCGGCCCAGCATTTT. As protein: CAILDRGPSAQHF.